This TCR beta chain appears in the sequencing data of a study of cytomegalovirus exposure and HLA in healthy donors (dated by TCRdb to 2015 to 2018). Concerning the study at large: According to an earlier analysis of 550 to 750 of the donors, some 180 million T cells yielded over 90 million unique TCR beta sequences and 276 Gb of sequence data. Rather than drawing on any new phenotypic data, the later analysis identified candidate immune exposures from TCR beta sequences and the way those sequences occurred across donors. An early release that covered fewer than 800 HLA-typed donors contained approximately 320 gigabases of sequencing data and tens of millions of unique TCR sequences. High-throughput TCR immunosequencing, statistical association of individual TCRs with disease status, and machine learning were combined to predict cytomegalovirus infection status. Using immunosequencing, the study profiled T cell repertoires from 500 to 800 subjects and related those repertoires to cytomegalovirus serostatus. The study aimed to test whether cataloging public T cell receptors could reveal signatures of past pathogen exposure. An earlier analysis of roughly 580 of the donors used high-throughput TCR beta sequencing to judge whether each TCR beta V gene segment behaved as functional or pseudogenic. Roughly 5 DR-DQ haplotypes were handled as single units for association and clustering, since linkage in the cohort was strong. On average, roughly 250,000 unique TCR beta nucleotide sequences were sequenced per donor among some 420 genotyped donors of the cohort, with roughly 18% of those sequences being non-productive. Donor age, sex, ethnicity and CMV serostatus were compiled alongside the repertoire data. Class I and class II HLA loci were covered by the typing at four-digit resolution. In a later analysis, previously published TCR beta repertoires from 666 donors were re-analyzed and high-resolution HLA genotyping was added so that TCR occurrence patterns could be studied. Of the 398 genotyped donors, approximately 83% fell in the genetic ancestry cluster associated with self-reported Caucasian donors. Along with the roughly 710-subject first cohort, a separate validation cohort of over a hundred different subjects was used. A later genetic analysis used genome-wide SNP genotypes for about 55% of the 666 donors, treating that subset as a discovery cohort. The number of donors typed differed by locus, with roughly 620-640 for A, B, C, DRB1 and DQB1, roughly 520 for DQA1, 600 to 610 for DPA1, and approximately 470 for DPB1. All discovery cohort repertoires had been generated using a single sequencing platform.

About this clone itself: What antigen it recognizes has not been identified. Nothing much larger sits one base from this clone, and base qualities are not available.

The CDR3 holds 12 amino acids from the cysteine to the phenylalanine. Here the CDR3 DNA is all that survives: 36 bases in frame from base 1. V drops 7 bases and J drops 1 base, leaving 7 bases in between. Taken from the germline V gene, the CDR1 and CDR2 loops are KGHSH and LQKENI. The cohort was made up of several hundred healthy bone marrow donors. All cohort members were sampled while nominally healthy, although unrecorded immune exposures were likely present. The donor tested CMV seronegative, placing the donor among the 350 or so seronegative members of the cohort. Every donor gave a peripheral blood sample, and the peripheral blood mononuclear cells from that sample were used for TCR beta sequencing. Genomic DNA extraction from the blood cell samples was performed with the Qiagen DNeasy Blood Extraction Kit. The paper's findings and limits, for the study overall: At a false discovery rate of 0.05, a later analysis linked some 17,000 TCR beta sequences to specific HLA alleles. In both the original and validation cohorts, the classifier was reported to diagnose cytomegalovirus status with high specificity and sensitivity. According to a later analysis, TCR association rates differed among HLA loci, with DRB1 alleles showing the most associated TCRs and HLA-C alleles showing the fewest. While some public TCRs were present in many individuals, most TCR sequences turned up only very rarely across donors. When HLA alleles, especially DR and DQ, strongly co-occurred, attributing TCR associations to individual alleles was difficult. Several of the top co-occurrence clusters appeared to be linked to parvovirus B19, influenza, CMV and Epstein-Barr virus, according to a later analysis. Broadly in line with IMGT annotations, most TCR beta V segments showed up in productive rearrangements about 87% or about 30% of the time in an earlier analysis of several hundred of the donors. Because counts were too low, some 17 rarely observed V segments, including chromosome 9 orphons, were excluded from the earlier analysis of fewer than 650 of the donors. A later genetic analysis associated a missense DCLRE1C variant with V-gene and J-gene trimming of TCR beta chains, and an independent cohort replicated the association. Correlated functional status among segregating V segments might be attributable to linkage disequilibrium, but an unknown experimental factor could not be ruled out. HLA typing was unavailable for some donors at each locus, so association tests used only the typed subset. CMV serostatus was the only immune exposure information available for the cohort. A cluster of highly shared sequence variants was judged likely to be a technical artifact of the sequencing pipeline. A further reported finding was that TCR beta sequences accurately predicted the HLA-A and HLA-B alleles for most subjects in the first cohort. In the study, 164 TCR beta chains were listed as associated with cytomegalovirus. According to a later genetic analysis, donors in an Asian-associated ancestry cluster had fewer N-insertions in productive TCRs than the approximately 670-donor mean. The authors suggested that the approach could potentially be generalized to other disease states and immunological phenotypes. Sequencing depth was assumed to be roughly uniform across donors in the presence/absence analyses, though that assumption may not hold. The 87-base-pair reads could not distinguish some IMGT-functional V segments, including TRBV6-2 and TRBV6-3, so those segments were excluded. A later analysis found that most CMV-associated TCR beta chains appeared HLA-restricted, with HLA associations seemingly driven largely by CMV exposure. In a later analysis, HLA-associated TCR beta chains were found to be more clonally expanded and to have lower generation probabilities than equally common non-associated chains. In this cohort, only TCR beta chains were sequenced, and detectable features were limited by the absence of alpha or paired-chain data. In vitro tests confirmed that three of the cytomegalovirus-associated TCR beta chains recognize cytomegalovirus antigens.

Receptors were amplified or captured by the immunoSEQ multiplex PCR assay. A mixture of 60 forward primers for TCR Vbeta segments and 13 reverse primers for TCR Jbeta segments was used in the multiplex PCR. The CDR3 region of rearranged TCR beta genes was amplified from genomic DNA by a multiplex PCR assay. The amplified TCR beta libraries were sequenced on the Illumina HiSeq System as 87-base-pair reads. The source study handled its data this way. Across the roughly 640 repertoires, a later analysis counted 80 million or so unique TCR beta chains, around 11 million of which were shared by at least two donors. Raw reads were error-corrected and collapsed into unique sequences with a nearest-neighbor algorithm that merged closely related sequences to remove PCR and sequencing errors. CDR3 sequences were aligned to IMGT reference sequences to assign V, D and J gene segments. For a sequence to be retained, a match of at least six nucleotides to both a V gene segment and a J gene segment was required. A rearrangement counted as productive if the CDR3 had no stop codons and remained in frame with V and J, and every other rearrangement counted as non-productive. Following IMGT convention, CDR3 was defined as the stretch from the second conserved V-encoded cysteine up to the conserved J-encoded phenylalanine. The earlier analysis of a few hundred of the donors excluded any sequence lacking an unambiguous match to a single V gene segment. An earlier analysis of some 500 of the donors classified V segments as functional when productive rearrangements were above 56.7% and as segregating when the standard deviation between donors was above 5%. To diagnose cytomegalovirus status from the catalog of TCR beta chain sequences, a statistical classification framework was built. V and J gene assignment, in a later analysis, came from comparing TCR nucleotide sequences with IMGT/GENE-DB human TR gene sequences. A later analysis assigned CDR3 sequences and most-parsimonious VDJ recombination scenarios with the TCRdist pipeline. In a later analysis, each TCR beta chain was defined by its CDR3 amino acid sequence together with its V-gene family, and reads without a unique V-gene family were excluded. As a way to deal with suspected cross-contamination and a sequencing artifact, a later analysis dropped nearly 600 nucleotide sequences that were highly shared and had low generation probability. For each public chain, a later analysis derived a clonal expansion index from normalized ranks of inferred template counts within each repertoire. In a later analysis, generation probabilities were computed using a VDJ recombination model fitted to out-of-frame rearrangements, and the results were checked against IGoR. A later analysis scored TCR-TCR, TCR-HLA and TCR-CMV co-occurrence with hypergeometric tests, applying a repertoire-size bias correction to TCR pairs. False discovery rates were estimated in a later analysis by permuting HLA or CMV assignments 20 times. In a later analysis, co-occurring TCRs were grouped with DBSCAN, and TCRdist sequence similarity was added when clustering was performed within HLA-allele-positive subsets. Repertoires with fewer than 30,000 or more than 120,000 public chains were left out of co-occurrence clustering, as were five repertoires with anomalous nucleotide sharing. TCRdb's version of the immuneACCESS table is confined to in-frame rearrangements and falls short of the full clone set. An unresolved V gene accounts for under half of the shortfall where checked; the remainder is of unknown origin. V and J calls and clone size come straight from that table; D and trimming were deduced from the DNA. Counted in this sample were roughly 160,000 clones; over 80% of them appeared once. The ten biggest clones cover less than 2.5% of the sample.

The TCR was taken from a male donor in good health and CMV-seronegative. Sequences were obtained from PBMCs. Recombination connected TRBV18 to TRBJ1-1; possibly the D gene is TRBD1, per 5 matching bases. The nucleotides read TGTGCCAGCTTGACAGAGAACACTGAAGCTTTCTTT. Its coded protein is CASLTENTEAFF.